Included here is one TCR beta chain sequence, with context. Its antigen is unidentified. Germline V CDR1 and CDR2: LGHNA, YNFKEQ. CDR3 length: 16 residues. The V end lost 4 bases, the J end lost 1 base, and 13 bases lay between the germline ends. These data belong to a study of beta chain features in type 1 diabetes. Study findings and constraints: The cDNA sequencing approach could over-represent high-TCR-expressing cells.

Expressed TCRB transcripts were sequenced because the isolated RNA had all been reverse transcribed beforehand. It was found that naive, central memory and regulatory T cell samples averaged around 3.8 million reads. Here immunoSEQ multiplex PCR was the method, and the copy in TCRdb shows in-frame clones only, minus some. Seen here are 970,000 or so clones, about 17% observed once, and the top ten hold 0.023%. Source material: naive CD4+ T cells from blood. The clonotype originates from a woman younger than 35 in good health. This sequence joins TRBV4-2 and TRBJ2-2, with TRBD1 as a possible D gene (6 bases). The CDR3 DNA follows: TGTGCCAGCAGCCCACACGGGACAAAGAACACCGGGGAGCTGTTTTTT. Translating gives CASSPHGTKNTGELFF.